The clone carrying this TCR beta chain was recorded many times. The data were obtained in a study of kidney transplant recipient with SARS-CoV-2 infection. TCRdb re-analysed the reads in MiXCR, keeping a single row per CDR3 protein. This table holds roughly 230,000 distinct CDR3 sequences, around 26% found once. V shed 5 bases and J 2 bases; nucleotides not matched to a gene: 3. CDR1 is LNHNV, CDR2 YYDKDF, per germline (reference sequence). This CDR3 has 15 amino acids. The TCR comes from a young adult male patient who had COVID-19 and was a kidney transplant recipient. Some T cells may originate from the graft donor. Sequencing used a blood sample, obtained at baseline and around day 110 from a kidney transplant recipient. The genes are TRBV15 and TRBJ1-5; 10 nucleotides align to TRBD1. The CDR3 DNA follows: TGTGCCACCAGCGTCGGGACAGGGGGCAATCAGCCCCAGCATTTT. Translated, it gives CATSVGTGGNQPQHF.